A single sample is the source of the 27 T cell receptor beta chains below, sequenced in a study of cytomegalovirus exposure and HLA in healthy donors. 13 Jbeta primers and 60 Vbeta primers were used for the PCR. TCRdb's table, derived via immunoSEQ multiplex PCR, lists solely in-frame clones and lacks some. The sample records 150,000 to 200,000 clones, almost 85% being singletons. The source material was PBMCs. The receptors here all came from a boy aged 10-17 years in good health and CMV-seronegative.

A note on this clone: Other DNA variants within this sample encode the same CDR3. V usage is TRBV7-3 and J usage is TRBJ2-3; D is unresolved. Germline CDR1 is SGHTA and CDR2 is FQGTGA. Trimming left V 5 bases short and J 1 base short, with 4 bases between. The CDR3 spans 12 residues. CDR3 nucleotides: TGTGCCAGCAGCCCCGGCACAGATACGCAGTATTTT. As protein: CASSPGTDTQYF.

This chain uses TRBV7-9 with TRBJ2-1; no clear D. Trimming shortened V by 5 bases and J by 16 bases, and 18 bases separated the two germline ends. CDR1 and CDR2 from the germline V gene are SEHNR and FQNEAQ (reference sequence). The CDR3 runs 12 residues. CDR3 residues: CASSADISLNFF. The CDR3 nucleotides are TGTGCCAGCAGCGCAGACATATCTTTGAACTTCTTC.

This clone was counted a single time. The V gene is TRBV18, the J gene TRBJ1-5, with 8 bases that match TRBD1. The CDR3 totals 13 residues. V was clipped by 6 bases and J by 7 bases; unmatched bases: 5. CDR1 and CDR2 (germline): KGHSH, LQKENI. CDR3 nucleotide sequence: TGTGCCAGCTCCATCGCAGGGGGCCAGCCCCAGCATTTT. It encodes CASSIAGGQPQHF.

The rearrangement joins TRBV9 to TRBJ1-5, with 9 bases matching TRBD1. The CDR3 is 16 residues long. Germline assignment: CDR1 SGDLS and CDR2 YYNGEE. V gave up 0 bases and J gave up 6 bases; unmatched junction bases: 7. The CDR3 is CASSVDPDRGVQPQHF. The CDR3, as DNA: TGTGCCAGCAGCGTAGACCCCGACAGGGGGGTTCAGCCCCAGCATTTT.

This clone was detected a few times. This chain joins TRBV19 and TRBJ2-1; 7 nucleotides line up with TRBD1. The V gene end was trimmed by 6 bases and the J gene end by 0 bases; junction bases not matched to a gene: 11. CDR1 and CDR2 (germline): LNHDA, SQIVND (reference sequence). This CDR3 spans 17 amino acids. The CDR3 region has the DNA TGTGCCAGTAGCCCCGGGACAGTGATAAGCTCCTACAATGAGCAGTTCTTC. It specifies CASSPGTVISSYNEQFF.

The chain links TRBV19 to TRBJ2-2; D perhaps matches TRBD1 (7 bases). The CDR3 is 15 amino acids. Trimming took 2 bases from V and 4 from J, leaving 11 bases between them. CDR1 and CDR2 (germline): LNHDA, SQIVND (reference sequence). The CDR3 reads CASSIRQGGTGELFF. In DNA, the CDR3 is TGTGCCAGTAGTATAAGGCAGGGGGGCACCGGGGAGCTGTTTTTT.

The chain recombines TRBV4-3 with TRBJ1-1, with D maybe TRBD1 (6 bases). Germline assignment: CDR1 LGHNA and CDR2 YSLEER. The V end was cut by 0 bases, the J end by 10 bases, with 15 bases between. This CDR3 contains 14 residues. The CDR3 here is CASSQELGGAGAFF. In nucleotides, the CDR3 is TGCGCCAGCAGCCAAGAGCTAGGGGGGGCTGGAGCTTTCTTT.

The V gene is TRBV19, the J gene TRBJ1-3; weak D call: TRBD1 (6 bases). V dropped 9 bases and J dropped 2 bases, with 23 bases sitting between them. CDR3 length equals 17 residues. CDR1 LNHDA and CDR2 SQIVND come from the germline V gene (reference sequence). The CDR3 bases are TGTGCCAGCAATCGGGGGGCCCAAGGGGGGCCTGGAAACACCATATATTTT. Its translation is CASNRGAQGGPGNTIYF. The full variable domain, completed using reference TRBV19 and TRBJ1-3, is DGGITQSPKYLFRKEGQNVTLSCEQNLNHDAMYWYRQDPGQGLRLIYYSQIVNDFQKGDIAEGYSVSREKKESFPLTVTSAQKNPTAFYLCASNRGAQGGPGNTIYFGEGSWLTVV.

CDR3 coding DNA: TGTGCTAGTGGTTTGGGAGGCCTTTATAATTCACCCCTCCACTTT. Translation gives CASGLGGLYNSPLHF. The V gene is TRBV12-5, the J gene TRBJ1-6; D call uncertain. CDR3 length equals 15 residues. CDR1 is LGHNT, CDR2 FRNRAP, per germline. The ends were cut back, 1 base at V and 4 bases at J, with 8 bases in the middle.

This clone has just one count. V and J are TRBV5-6 and TRBJ1-5; 7 bases match TRBD1. Germline CDR1 and CDR2: SGHDT and YYEEEE. Germline trimming cut 5 bases from V and 5 bases from J; bases unmatched to any gene: 7. The CDR3 totals 14 residues. CDR3 sequence (DNA): TGTGCCAGCAGTTACGGGACAGACGATCAGCCCCAGCATTTT. Encoded protein: CASSYGTDDQPQHF.

The chain uses TRBV7-2 and TRBJ2-2; no reliable D call. Germline V gene data show CDR1 as SGHTA and CDR2 as FQGNSA. Trimming stripped 1 base from V and 1 base from J, with 10 bases between. The CDR3 length is 16 residues. The CDR3 bases are TGTGCCAGCAGCTTAGGACACCTTATGAACACCGGGGAGCTGTTTTTT. Translating it yields CASSLGHLMNTGELFF.

The rearrangement uses TRBV9 and TRBJ1-6; 7 bases fit TRBD1. The CDR3 loop spans 15 amino acids. The germline V gene has CDR1 SGDLS and CDR2 YYNGEE. J lost 10 bases, V lost 4 bases, and 11 bases had no gene match. The CDR3 region is CASSLIDRANSPLHF. DNA of the CDR3: TGTGCCAGCAGCCTTATTGACAGGGCAAACTCACCCCTCCACTTT.

V gene TRBV28 combines with J gene TRBJ1-3, with 8 bases matching TRBD1. V trimming: 3 bases; J trimming: 3 bases; junction bases outside the gene matches: 4. Germline V gene lookup returns CDR1 MDHEN and CDR2 SYDVKM. CDR3 length: 15 amino acids. CDR3 DNA sequence: TGTGCCAGCAGTTTTTCTGGACAGGGTGGAAACACCATATATTTT. Its protein product is CASSFSGQGGNTIYF.

The chain employs TRBV5-1 and TRBJ2-2, with a weak D call TRBD2 (6 bases). CDR1 is SGHRS, CDR2 YFSETQ, per germline. The CDR3 consists of 13 residues. Trimming left V 0 bases short and J 7 bases short, with 7 bases between. The CDR3 DNA reads TGCGCCAGCAGCTTGGCCGGGGGCGGGGAGCTGTTTTTT. This translates into CASSLAGGGELFF.

The chain is built from TRBV6-6 and TRBJ2-7; 11 nucleotides agree with TRBD2. V shed 6 bases and J 7 bases; nucleotides not matched to a gene: 11. This CDR3 region has 15 residues. Germline loops: CDR1 MNHNY, CDR2 SVGAGI (reference sequence). As DNA, the CDR3 is TGTGCCAGCAGGGTTAGCGGGAGGGGTTCTAGGGAGCAGTACTTC. Its protein is CASRVSGRGSREQYF.

V and J are TRBV7-2 and TRBJ1-1; TRBD1 aligns across 7 bases. This CDR3 region has 14 residues. After removal of 5 bases from V and 4 bases from J, the junction contained 7 bases not matched to a gene. Germline V lookup: CDR1 SGHTA, CDR2 FQGNSA. The CDR3 spells CASSVDRAGTEAFF. CDR3 coding DNA: TGTGCCAGCAGCGTCGACAGGGCAGGCACTGAAGCTTTCTTT.

The chain uses TRBV6-6 and TRBJ1-2; no firm D call. The V gene's germline CDR1 is MNHNY and CDR2 SVGAGI (reference sequence). The CDR3 is 12 amino acids. The V and J ends lost 2 bases and 3 bases respectively, with 4 bases between them. The CDR3 DNA reads TGTGCCAGCAGTTACAGAGACTATGGCTACACCTTC. As protein: CASSYRDYGYTF.

CDR3 protein: CASLGQGGRDYGYTF. CDR3 DNA: TGTGCCAGCCTTGGACAGGGAGGTCGGGACTATGGCTACACCTTC. The chain is built from TRBV6-1 and TRBJ1-2; 8 positions agree with TRBD1. V gave up 8 bases and J gave up 3 bases; unmatched junction bases: 11. The germline V gene has CDR1 MNHNS and CDR2 SASEGT. The CDR3 is 15 residues long.

This chain links TRBV7-2 with TRBJ2-3, with 8 bases identical to TRBD2. The CDR3 consists of 17 residues. Germline CDR1 reads SGHTA; CDR2 reads FQGNSA. J lost 6 bases, V lost 3 bases, and 14 bases had no gene match. This chain's CDR3 is CASSFLRGGSRWDTQYF. The CDR3 DNA is TGTGCCAGCAGCTTCCTTCGGGGGGGATCTCGATGGGATACGCAGTATTTT.

V usage is TRBV7-9 and J usage is TRBJ2-4, with TRBD2 as a possible D gene (5 bases). The CDR3 contains 13 residues. Germline assignment: CDR1 SEHNR and CDR2 FQNEAQ (reference sequence). Trimming cost V 2 bases and J 7 bases, with 9 bases left between them. In DNA form, the CDR3 reads TGTGCCAGCAGCTTACCGGAGGTTAACATTCAGTACTTC. Protein product: CASSLPEVNIQYF.

The chain carries TRBV15 and TRBJ2-1; 9 bases line up with TRBD2. Germline V gene sequence: CDR1 LNHNV, CDR2 YYDKDF (reference sequence). After removal of 1 base from V and 8 bases from J, the junction contained 9 bases not matched to a gene. The CDR3 contains 16 residues. The CDR3 spells CATSRGASGRSDEQFF. The CDR3, as DNA: TGTGCCACCAGCAGAGGGGCGAGCGGGAGGAGCGATGAGCAGTTCTTC.

The rearrangement uses TRBV29-1 and TRBJ2-1, with 9 bases identical to TRBD1. V was clipped by 5 bases and J by 7 bases; unmatched bases: 6. This CDR3 has 13 residues. CDR1 and CDR2 from the germline V gene are SQVTM and ANQGSEA. The CDR3 region is CSVLTGGGNEQFF. In DNA form, the CDR3 reads TGCAGCGTTCTGACAGGGGGTGGGAATGAGCAGTTCTTC.

V and J are TRBV5-8 and TRBJ1-5; 8 bases are shared with TRBD1. The CDR3 loop spans 17 amino acids. Germline values: CDR1 SGHTS, CDR2 YDEGEE. With V trimmed by 0 bases and J by 2 bases, 7 bases remained unmatched. CDR3 protein: CASSLAGTGRGNQPQHF. The CDR3 nucleotides read TGTGCCAGCAGCTTGGCCGGGACAGGCCGAGGCAATCAGCCCCAGCATTTT. The full variable domain, with the rest looked up from reference TRBV5-8 and TRBJ1-5, is EAGVTQSPTHLIKTRGQQATLRCSPISGHTSVYWYQQALGLGLQFLLWYDEGEERNRGNFPPRFSGRQFPNYSSELNVNALELEDSALYLCASSLAGTGRGNQPQHFGDGTRLSIL.

The gene calls are TRBV5-1 and TRBJ1-6; 7 bases match TRBD1. The V gene end was trimmed by 6 bases and the J gene end by 10 bases; junction bases not matched to a gene: 10. Per the germline V gene, CDR1 is SGHRS and CDR2 is YFSETQ. This CDR3 contains 14 residues. The CDR3 here is CASTQQGWGSPLHF. In nucleotides, the CDR3 is TGCGCCAGCACCCAACAGGGGTGGGGGTCACCCCTCCACTTT.

The chain employs TRBV4-1 and TRBJ1-3, with 11 bases fitting TRBD1. The V gene's germline CDR1 is MGHRA and CDR2 YSYEKL. After removal of 0 bases from V and 2 bases from J, the junction contained 0 bases not matched to a gene. This CDR3 is 16 amino acids long. CDR3 residues: CASSQEDRGPGNTIYF. The CDR3 bases are TGCGCCAGCAGCCAAGAGGACAGGGGGCCTGGAAACACCATATATTTT.

DNA of the CDR3: TGTGCCAGCAGTCCCACCGGGGAGAAGAGGTACGAGCAGTACTTC. This translates into CASSPTGEKRYEQYF. V usage is TRBV7-9 and J usage is TRBJ2-7, with a tentative D call TRBD2 (5 bases). CDR1 and CDR2 from the germline V gene are SEHNR and FQNEAQ (reference sequence). Trimming removed 6 bases at V and 4 bases at J, with 19 bases between. The CDR3 contains 15 residues.

The genes are TRBV6-5 and TRBJ2-2; D call uncertain. The germline V gene encodes CDR1 MNHEY and CDR2 SVGAGI. The V end was cut by 2 bases, the J end by 4 bases, with 8 bases between. The CDR3 contains 14 residues. The CDR3 sequence is CASSYGGSTGELFF. The CDR3 DNA reads as TGTGCCAGCAGTTACGGTGGCAGCACCGGGGAGCTGTTTTTT.